What follows are 30 T cell receptor beta chains derived from one specimen sequenced in a study of technical replicates of blood from several donors (dated by TCRdb to 2016 to 2017). To prepare the library, the immunoSEQ multiplex PCR assay was applied. TCRdb re-hosts the immuneACCESS table, in-frame sequences only. Its copies lack some clones; in the studies checked, an unresolved V gene accounts for under half of them, and the cause for the rest is not known. The sample table holds tens of thousands of clones, of which more than 90% were seen once. Of the sample, over 4% is held by the ten largest clones. The sample consisted of PBMCs. These receptors all come from a human donor in good health. Some clones in this sample may be carry-over from other donors' samples.

This chain links TRBV30 with TRBJ2-5, with 11 bases that match TRBD2. This CDR3 has 16 amino acids. Trimming cost V 1 base and J 5 bases; bases outside gene matches: 9. Germline values: CDR1 GTSNPN, CDR2 SVGIG (reference sequence). For the CDR3, the DNA is TGTGCCTGGAGTGGAAGTACTAGCGGGAGATTTGAGACCCAGTACTTC. Translating gives CAWSGSTSGRFETQYF.

V usage is TRBV5-1 and J usage is TRBJ2-3; 7 nucleotides line up with TRBD2. With 7 bases clipped from V and 3 bases from J, the junction kept 8 bases outside the gene matches. Germline CDR1 is SGHRS and CDR2 is YFSETQ. The CDR3 has 14 amino acids. The CDR3 loop reads CASAPGGGTDTQYF. The CDR3 region has the DNA TGCGCCAGCGCCCCGGGGGGAGGAACAGATACGCAGTATTTT.

The genes are TRBV9 and TRBJ2-2; D gene unclear. The germline V gene has CDR1 SGDLS and CDR2 YYNGEE. This CDR3 contains 14 residues. Trimming removed 5 bases from V and 3 bases from J, with 11 bases in between. The CDR3 DNA is TGTGCCAGCAGGGGTCAAAGCGACACCGGGGAGCTGTTTTTT. As protein: CASRGQSDTGELFF.

The J gene is TRBJ1-1, the V gene TRBV4-3; D gene uncertain. The CDR3 is made up of 14 amino acids. Deletions cut 0 bases from V and 4 bases from J, with 9 bases between. Germline V gives CDR1 LGHNA, CDR2 YSLEER. Here the CDR3 DNA reads TGCGCCAGCAGCCAAGATCGGGGAATCACTGAAGCTTTCTTT. The encoded protein is CASSQDRGITEAFF.

The rearrangement links TRBV18 to TRBJ2-7; the D gene is possibly TRBD2 (6 bases). Trimming removed 6 bases at V and 6 bases at J, with 12 bases between. The germline V gene encodes CDR1 KGHSH and CDR2 LQKENI. The CDR3 is made up of 12 amino acids. The CDR3 DNA follows: TGTGCCAGCTCGCCGGGACTTCGCGAGCAGTACTTC. This codes for CASSPGLREQYF.

The chain uses TRBV29-1 and TRBJ2-7; 12 positions agree with TRBD1. CDR1 and CDR2 from the germline V gene are SQVTM and ANQGSEA. V gave up 6 bases and J gave up 4 bases; unmatched junction bases: 4. This CDR3 has 13 amino acids. CDR3 in DNA: TGCAGCGTCCCGGGACAGGGGGCTTACGAGCAGTACTTC. This encodes CSVPGQGAYEQYF.

This clone has a handful of counts. V usage is TRBV7-9 and J usage is TRBJ2-5; 13 bases are a match to TRBD2. The CDR3 loop spans 15 amino acids. Germline assignment: CDR1 SEHNR and CDR2 FQNEAQ (reference sequence). The trim removed 4 bases at V and 1 base at J, leaving 0 bases unmatched. In DNA form, the CDR3 reads TGTGCCAGCAGCTGGACTAGCGGGGGCCAAGAGACCCAGTACTTC. Its protein is CASSWTSGGQETQYF. Complete variable domain (other parts from reference TRBV7-9 and TRBJ2-5): DTGVSQNPRHKITKRGQNVTFRCDPISEHNRLYWYRQTLGQGPEFLTYFQNEAQLEKSRLLSDRFSAERPKGSFSTLEIQRTEQGDSAMYLCASSWTSGGQETQYFGPGTRLLVL.

The chain has TRBV7-9 and TRBJ2-5; the match to TRBD1 covers 10 bases. V was clipped by 5 bases and J by 4 bases; unmatched bases: 7. This CDR3 spans 15 amino acids. Germline values: CDR1 SEHNR, CDR2 FQNEAQ (reference sequence). The CDR3 DNA reads TGTGCCAGCAGCACAACGGGGGACAGGGGAGAGACCCAGTACTTC. Translating it yields CASSTTGDRGETQYF.

The CDR3 region is CASSRGGNIPGEQYF. The CDR3 bases are TGTGCCAGCAGCCGGGGGGGGAATATCCCTGGCGAGCAGTACTTC. This chain connects TRBV13 to TRBJ2-7, with 8 bases that match TRBD2. This CDR3 spans 15 amino acids. From germline, CDR1 is PRHDT and CDR2 FYEKMQ (reference sequence). V was pared by 5 bases and J by 6 bases, with 12 bases of the junction left unmatched.

This chain joins TRBV19 and TRBJ2-7; 8 positions agree with TRBD2. The germline CDR1 and CDR2 sequences are LNHDA and SQIVND (reference sequence). This CDR3 region has 15 residues. V gave up 5 bases and J gave up 2 bases; unmatched junction bases: 8. The CDR3: CASSSGGTPAYEQYF. The CDR3 DNA follows: TGTGCCAGTAGTTCGGGGGGGACACCGGCCTACGAGCAGTACTTC.

V and J are TRBV7-8 and TRBJ1-2; D not resolved. The CDR3 contains 11 residues. V lost 3 bases and J 9 bases, leaving 8 bases between the germline ends. CDR1 is SGHVS, CDR2 FQNEAQ, per germline. The CDR3 DNA follows: TGTGCCAGCAGCTTGGCCGGGAGCTACACCTTC. Its protein product is CASSLAGSYTF.

V is TRBV19 and J is TRBJ1-5, with 7 positions matching TRBD1. The length of the CDR3 is 15 residues. Germline lookup yields CDR1 LNHDA and CDR2 SQIVND (reference sequence). The junction had 12 bases not matched to a gene; V was cut back by 7 bases and J by 6 bases. In DNA, the CDR3 is TGTGCCAGTATCGCCCAGGGGGTGCAGGGTCAGCCCCAGCATTTT. It encodes CASIAQGVQGQPQHF.

The chain employs TRBV7-2 and TRBJ2-2; D is undetermined. V lost 5 bases, J lost 5 bases, and 6 bases lay in between. The CDR3 runs to 12 residues. CDR1 SGHTA and CDR2 FQGNSA come from the germline V gene. The CDR3: CASSPRTGELFF. Written as DNA, the CDR3 is TGTGCCAGCAGCCCACGGACCGGGGAGCTGTTTTTT. The full variable domain, in which reference TRBV7-2 and TRBJ2-2 provide the parts outside the CDR3, is GAGVSQSPSNKVTEKGKDVELRCDPISGHTALYWYRQSLGQGLEFLIYFQGNSAPDKSGLPSDRFSAERTGGSVSTLTIQRTQQEDSAVYLCASSPRTGELFFGEGSRLTVL.

The chain combines TRBV5-1 with TRBJ2-3, with D tentatively TRBD1 (6 bases). Trimming cost V 2 bases and J 0 bases, with 10 bases left between them. CDR1 is SGHRS and CDR2 is YFSETQ in the germline V gene. The CDR3 totals 15 residues. The CDR3 is CASSFRQVSTDTQYF. The CDR3 nucleotides read TGCGCCAGCAGCTTTCGACAGGTTAGCACAGATACGCAGTATTTT.

The chain is built from TRBV29-1 and TRBJ1-1; D is unresolved. V was pared by 4 bases and J by 11 bases, with 11 bases between. The CDR3 runs to 10 residues. In germline, CDR1 is SQVTM, CDR2 ANQGSEA. CDR3 residues: CSVVSHSAFF. The CDR3 DNA sequence: TGCAGCGTTGTGTCCCATAGTGCTTTCTTT.

The CDR3, as DNA: TGTGCCAGCAGCTTGTGGTCGACATTCACCGGGGAGCTGTTTTTT. Translated, it gives CASSLWSTFTGELFF. The V and J genes are TRBV7-2 and TRBJ2-2, with no clear D. The CDR3 runs 15 residues. Trimming stripped 3 bases from V and 4 bases from J, with 12 bases between. Germline assignment: CDR1 SGHTA and CDR2 FQGNSA.

The DNA for the CDR3 is TGTGCCAGCAGTTCCAACAGGGGGACTTATGGCTACACCTTC. Residues: CASSSNRGTYGYTF. The J gene is TRBJ1-2, the V gene TRBV6-5, with TRBD1 matching over 8 bases. This CDR3 comprises 14 residues. From germline, CDR1 is MNHEY and CDR2 SVGAGI. The V gene end was trimmed by 4 bases and the J gene end by 5 bases; junction bases not matched to a gene: 6.

The chain uses TRBV6-5 and TRBJ1-2; the D is unclear. The CDR3 covers 14 residues. The germline V gene encodes CDR1 MNHEY and CDR2 SVGAGI. The V gene lost 0 bases and the J gene lost 8 bases, with 13 bases spanning the gap. CDR3 sequence: CASSYSEALGGYTF. Here the CDR3 DNA reads TGTGCCAGCAGTTACTCGGAGGCGCTCGGAGGCTACACCTTC.

The rearrangement links TRBV4-3 to TRBJ2-2; D is ambiguous. Germline loops: CDR1 LGHNA, CDR2 YSLEER. The length of the CDR3 is 15 residues. Trimming took off 5 bases at V and 2 bases at J, with 12 bases between the two ends. Here the CDR3 DNA reads TGCGCCAGCAGCTCCAGTTACCGCAACACCGGGGAGCTGTTTTTT. Its protein is CASSSSYRNTGELFF.

This clone was seen just once. The chain has TRBV6-5 and TRBJ2-3; D may be TRBD1 (6 bases). This CDR3 contains 16 residues. The germline V gene has CDR1 MNHEY and CDR2 SVGAGI. Trimming took 2 bases from V and 4 from J, leaving 16 bases between them. CDR3 amino acids: CASSYTGLKGADTQYF. In DNA, the CDR3 is TGTGCCAGCAGTTACACGGGTCTAAAGGGGGCAGATACGCAGTATTTT.

This chain links TRBV27 with TRBJ1-1; possible D gene TRBD1, 5 bases. CDR1 is MNHEY and CDR2 is SMNVEV in the germline V gene (reference sequence). This CDR3 region has 14 residues. V gave up 5 bases and J gave up 6 bases, with 16 bases separating them. The CDR3 protein is CASSTGTMKSEAFF. CDR3 in DNA: TGTGCCAGCAGTACCGGGACTATGAAATCTGAAGCTTTCTTT.

The V call is TRBV9, the J call TRBJ2-3; the D gene is possibly TRBD2 (7 bases). There are 17 residues in the CDR3. V shed 2 bases and J shed 0 bases, with 16 bases lying between them. Germline V gene lookup returns CDR1 SGDLS and CDR2 YYNGEE. This chain's CDR3 is CASSVEGGPYSTDTQYF. The CDR3 DNA reads TGTGCCAGCAGCGTGGAGGGGGGGCCTTATAGCACAGATACGCAGTATTTT. Full variable domain (remainder filled in from reference TRBV9 and TRBJ2-3): DSGVTQTPKHLITATGQRVTLRCSPRSGDLSVYWYQQSLDQGLQFLIQYYNGEERAKGNILERFSAQQFPDLHSELNLSSLELGDSALYFCASSVEGGPYSTDTQYFGPGTRLTVL.

To note about this clone: Additional DNA sequences in this sample encode the identical CDR3. The V call is TRBV4-2, the J call TRBJ2-7; D not certain. The CDR3 has 13 residues. The ends were cut back, 0 bases at V and 3 bases at J, with 6 bases in the middle. Germline CDR1 and CDR2: LGHNA and YNFKEQ. CDR3 nucleotide sequence: TGTGCCAGCAGCCAAGATCGCAGCTACGAGCAGTACTTC. Protein sequence: CASSQDRSYEQYF.

This chain links TRBV27 with TRBJ1-2; D is possibly TRBD1 (5 bases). Trimming left V 7 bases short and J 4 bases short, with 19 bases between. CDR1 and CDR2 (germline): MNHEY, SMNVEV (reference sequence). CDR3 length: 15 residues. The CDR3 here is CASNPSGRIFYGYTF. The CDR3 region has the DNA TGTGCCAGCAACCCCTCAGGGAGGATTTTCTATGGCTACACCTTC.

CDR3 DNA: TGCGCCAGCAGCTTAACAGGGGTGTCACCCCTCCACTTT. Amino acids: CASSLTGVSPLHF. The chain links TRBV5-1 to TRBJ1-6; the match to TRBD1 covers 7 bases. Germline V gives CDR1 SGHRS, CDR2 YFSETQ. J lost 10 bases, V lost 2 bases, and 3 bases had no gene match. The CDR3 contains 13 residues.

This chain's CDR3 is CATSSGGYTF. DNA of the CDR3: TGTGCCACTTCATCGGGTGGCTACACCTTC. The chain combines TRBV19 with TRBJ1-2; no definite D call. CDR1 and CDR2 (germline): LNHDA, SQIVND (reference sequence). This CDR3 comprises 10 residues. Trimming removed 10 bases at V and 7 bases at J, with 10 bases between. Filled out from reference TRBV19 and TRBJ1-2, the complete variable domain reads DGGITQSPKYLFRKEGQNVTLSCEQNLNHDAMYWYRQDPGQGLRLIYYSQIVNDFQKGDIAEGYSVSREKKESFPLTVTSAQKNPTAFYLCATSSGGYTFGSGTRLTVV.

Only one count was recorded for this clone. V usage is TRBV6-6 and J usage is TRBJ2-7, with D possibly TRBD2 on 6 matching bases. With 5 bases removed from V and 6 bases from J, the gap between germline ends came to 23 bases. This CDR3 comprises 16 residues. Germline V gene data show CDR1 as MNHNY and CDR2 as SVGAGI (reference sequence). CDR3: CASSPASGTPLSEQYF. The CDR3 coding sequence is TGTGCCAGCAGTCCTGCATCCGGGACTCCCTTGTCCGAGCAGTACTTC.

The chain couples TRBV5-1 to TRBJ1-1; 8 nucleotides line up with TRBD1. Trimming at V came to 5 bases and at J to 1 base, leaving 13 bases not matched to a gene. Germline assignment: CDR1 SGHRS and CDR2 YFSETQ. The CDR3 consists of 17 residues. CDR3 DNA sequence: TGCGCCAGCAGACGAACCCCGGGACAGGTCCGGAACACTGAAGCTTTCTTT. It encodes CASRRTPGQVRNTEAFF.

This chain links TRBV19 with TRBJ2-7, with TRBD1 matching 10 bases. The CDR3 runs 14 residues. The ends lost 4 bases at V and 4 bases at J; junction bases unmatched: 4. Germline lookup yields CDR1 LNHDA and CDR2 SQIVND (reference sequence). The CDR3 is CASSNRDRGYEQYF. CDR3 DNA: TGTGCCAGTAGTAACCGGGACAGGGGTTACGAGCAGTACTTC. Combining the CDR3 with reference TRBV19 and TRBJ2-7 gives the whole variable domain DGGITQSPKYLFRKEGQNVTLSCEQNLNHDAMYWYRQDPGQGLRLIYYSQIVNDFQKGDIAEGYSVSREKKESFPLTVTSAQKNPTAFYLCASSNRDRGYEQYFGPGTRLTVT.

V gene TRBV7-9 combines with J gene TRBJ2-3, with D perhaps matching TRBD2 (5 bases). Germline CDR1 reads SEHNR; CDR2 reads FQNEAQ (reference sequence). This CDR3 is 12 amino acids long. Trimming removed 5 bases at V and 5 bases at J, with 8 bases between. The CDR3 is CASSPSGDTQYF. CDR3 DNA sequence: TGTGCCAGCAGCCCGAGCGGAGATACGCAGTATTTT.